This T cell receptor (beta chain) was captured by sequencing in a study of vaccination and CD4 T cells after COVID-19. Only a few counts were recorded for this clonotype. Its antigen is not identified. The treatment denotes: roughly 10-day PBMC culture with coronavirus spike peptide pools or control peptides (ViraFEST assay). The study sequenced cultured CD4+ T cell DNA using the Oncomine TCR Beta short-read assay. Each CDR3 protein gets one entry after TCRdb re-called the PCR reads with MiXCR. The table lists more than 10,000 distinct CDR3 sequences, 41% of them singletons, with 7.5% to 9.5% in the top ten. Germline CDR1 reads SGHKS; CDR2 reads YYEKEE (reference sequence). This CDR3 region has 13 residues. The ends lost 3 bases at V and 6 bases at J; junction bases unmatched: 4.

The chain uses TRBV5-5 and TRBJ1-2; 8 bases are a match to TRBD1. The TCR sequence derives from a human donor who had recovered from COVID-19. The sample was CD4+ T cells from blood, cultured in vitro, taken after SARS-CoV-2 vaccination. The CDR3 DNA follows: TGTGCCAGCAGCTACCAGGGGGCGGATGGCTACACCTTC. This sequence encodes CASSYQGADGYTF.